The 18 T cell receptor beta chains given below trace back to one sample, sequenced in a study of cytomegalovirus exposure and HLA in healthy donors. The PCR employed 60 Vbeta primers together with 13 Jbeta primers. The method was immunoSEQ multiplex PCR; TCRdb's version includes in-frame clones alone and lacks a portion of them. Counted here are 200,000 or so clones, 75% to 90% occurring once; the ten biggest clones make up 0.8%. Sequenced sample: PBMCs. These receptors were obtained from a woman aged 18-29 years in good health and CMV-seronegative.

This clone was observed a single time. The CDR3 here is CASSPGLAGLYEQYF. CDR3 sequence (DNA): TGCGCCAGCAGCCCCGGACTAGCGGGACTCTACGAGCAGTACTTC. This rearrangement joins TRBV5-1 to TRBJ2-7; 12 nucleotides line up with TRBD2. Germline lookup yields CDR1 SGHRS and CDR2 YFSETQ. V shed 4 bases, J shed 3 bases, and the junction held 5 bases outside the gene matches. The CDR3 loop spans 15 amino acids.

The V call is TRBV30, the J call TRBJ2-7, with D perhaps matching TRBD1 (7 bases). CDR1 GTSNPN and CDR2 SVGIG come from the germline V gene (reference sequence). V was trimmed by 7 bases and J by 4 bases, leaving 17 bases between them. The CDR3 length is 13 residues. CDR3 in amino acids: CASLSPGGYEQYF. DNA of the CDR3: TGTGCCTCCCTCTCACCAGGGGGGTACGAGCAGTACTTC. Looking up the rest from reference TRBV30 and TRBJ2-7 gives the full variable domain: SQTIHQWPATLVQPVGSPLSLECTVEGTSNPNLYWYRQAAGRGLQLLFYSVGIGQISSEVPQNLSASRPQDRQFILSSKKLLLSDSGFYLCASLSPGGYEQYFGPGTRLTVT.

The chain uses TRBV27 and TRBJ2-5; 16 bases match TRBD2. Germline assignment: CDR1 MNHEY and CDR2 SMNVEV (reference sequence). The CDR3 totals 15 residues. Germline trimming cut 4 bases from V and 11 bases from J; bases unmatched to any gene: 7. This CDR3 reads CASSSGTSGRGDQYF. The DNA of the CDR3 is TGTGCCAGCAGTTCCGGGACTAGCGGGAGGGGGGATCAGTACTTC.

The chain uses TRBV4-1 and TRBJ2-2, with D perhaps TRBD2 (5 bases). Trimming left V 1 base short and J 7 bases short, with 13 bases between. The CDR3 covers 15 residues. The germline CDR1 and CDR2 sequences are MGHRA and YSYEKL. The CDR3 nucleotides read TGCGCCAGCAGCCAAGCTACCGGGGTTGACGGGGAGCTGTTTTTT. This codes for CASSQATGVDGELFF.

The gene calls are TRBV11-2 and TRBJ2-2; maybe TRBD2 (5 bases). V was pared by 5 bases and J by 6 bases, with 10 bases between. There are 13 residues in the CDR3. Germline CDR1 SGHAT, CDR2 FQNNGV. The CDR3 here is CASSPDFPGELFF. Written as DNA, the CDR3 is TGTGCCAGCAGCCCGGACTTCCCCGGGGAGCTGTTTTTT.

The gene calls are TRBV6-1 and TRBJ1-6; D call uncertain. The CDR3 has 13 amino acids. In germline, CDR1 is MNHNS, CDR2 SASEGT. The ends were cut back, 6 bases at V and 8 bases at J, with 11 bases in the middle. For the CDR3, the DNA is TGTGCCAGCAGCAAGGACTACGATTCACCCCTCCACTTT. This gives the protein CASSKDYDSPLHF.

The chain's CDR3 is CASSVRDSSYEQYF. The CDR3 nucleotides are TGTGCCAGCAGTGTACGGGACAGCTCCTACGAGCAGTACTTC. The chain is built from TRBV6-1 and TRBJ2-7, with 7 bases identical to TRBD1. This CDR3 contains 14 residues. Germline CDR1 reads MNHNS; CDR2 reads SASEGT. Trimming removed 4 bases from V and 0 bases from J; junction bases left unmatched: 3.

This clone came up a few times. The rearrangement joins TRBV27 to TRBJ2-3, with 10 bases aligning to TRBD2. This CDR3 spans 14 amino acids. CDR1 and CDR2 from the germline V gene are MNHEY and SMNVEV (reference sequence). V shed 4 bases, J shed 4 bases, and the junction held 2 bases outside the gene matches. CDR3 sequence: CASSSSGRPDTQYF. CDR3 DNA: TGTGCCAGCAGTTCTAGCGGGAGACCAGATACGCAGTATTTT.

This rearrangement joins TRBV2 to TRBJ1-2; 9 positions agree with TRBD1. With V trimmed by 7 bases and J by 3 bases, 9 bases remained unmatched. Germline V gives CDR1 SNHLY, CDR2 FYNNEI. CDR3 length equals 15 residues. CDR3 residues: CASTRKTGGDYGYTF. CDR3 nucleotides: TGTGCCAGCACGCGAAAAACAGGGGGCGACTATGGCTACACCTTC.

The chain employs TRBV11-2 and TRBJ2-4; TRBD1 agrees at 9 bases. This CDR3 has 16 residues. Germline assignment: CDR1 SGHAT and CDR2 FQNNGV. V lost 5 bases, J lost 0 bases, and 5 bases stayed unmatched. In nucleotides, the CDR3 is TGTGCCAGCAGCCTAACGGGACAGGGAGCCAAAAACATTCAGTACTTC. Its protein is CASSLTGQGAKNIQYF. Looking up the rest from reference TRBV11-2 and TRBJ2-4 gives the full variable domain: EAGVAQSPRYKIIEKRQSVAFWCNPISGHATLYWYQQILGQGPKLLIQFQNNGVVDDSQLPKDRFSAERLKGVDSTLKIQPAKLEDSAVYLCASSLTGQGAKNIQYFGAGTRLSVL.

The gene calls are TRBV19 and TRBJ2-3, with TRBD2 matching 9 bases. From germline, CDR1 is LNHDA and CDR2 SQIVND (reference sequence). The CDR3 is 14 residues long. Unmatched junction bases numbered 5, after V lost 6 bases and J lost 4 bases. CDR3 amino acids: CASRVREGPDTQYF. The CDR3 nucleotides are TGTGCCAGTAGGGTGCGGGAGGGCCCAGATACGCAGTATTTT. The full variable domain, completed using reference TRBV19 and TRBJ2-3, is DGGITQSPKYLFRKEGQNVTLSCEQNLNHDAMYWYRQDPGQGLRLIYYSQIVNDFQKGDIAEGYSVSREKKESFPLTVTSAQKNPTAFYLCASRVREGPDTQYFGPGTRLTVL.

CDR3 in amino acids: CASSELAAGLSQPQHF. The CDR3 DNA is TGTGCCAGCAGTGAGCTGGCGGCTGGATTATCTCAGCCCCAGCATTTT. This chain joins TRBV2 and TRBJ1-5; D gene ambiguous. CDR1 SNHLY and CDR2 FYNNEI come from the germline V gene. The V end was cut by 3 bases, the J end by 6 bases, with 18 bases between. The CDR3 totals 16 residues.

V usage is TRBV5-4 and J usage is TRBJ1-6, with a tentative D call TRBD1 (6 bases). CDR1 and CDR2 from the germline V gene are SGHNT and YYREEE (reference sequence). CDR3 length: 14 residues. Trimming shortened V by 1 base and J by 6 bases, and 8 bases separated the two germline ends. CDR3 amino acids: CASSLLGGNSPLHF. Here the CDR3 DNA reads TGTGCCAGCAGCTTGCTAGGGGGTAATTCACCCCTCCACTTT. Filled out from reference TRBV5-4 and TRBJ1-6, the complete variable domain reads ETGVTQSPTHLIKTRGQQVTLRCSSQSGHNTVSWYQQALGQGPQFIFQYYREEENGRGNFPPRFSGLQFPNYSSELNVNALELDDSALYLCASSLLGGNSPLHFGNGTRLTVT.

The chain recombines TRBV19 with TRBJ2-7, with D maybe TRBD1 (5 bases). Germline lookup yields CDR1 LNHDA and CDR2 SQIVND (reference sequence). Trimming took off 4 bases at V and 0 bases at J, with 7 bases between the two ends. This CDR3 comprises 13 residues. CDR3 sequence reads: CASSRQSSYEQYF. The CDR3, as DNA: TGTGCCAGTAGTAGACAGAGCTCCTACGAGCAGTACTTC.

This chain joins TRBV5-6 and TRBJ1-4; TRBD1 matches at 7 bases. The V and J ends lost 3 bases and 5 bases, in that order; junction bases with no gene match: 4. Germline V lookup: CDR1 SGHDT, CDR2 YYEEEE. This CDR3 comprises 14 residues. The CDR3 sequence is CASSWTGDNEKLFF. The CDR3 DNA sequence: TGTGCCAGCAGCTGGACAGGAGACAATGAAAAACTGTTTTTT.

The gene calls are TRBV27 and TRBJ2-3; 11 nucleotides match TRBD2. The CDR3 loop spans 21 amino acids. Germline loops: CDR1 MNHEY, CDR2 SMNVEV (reference sequence). The junction had 18 bases not matched to a gene; V was cut back by 2 bases and J by 2 bases. The CDR3 DNA reads as TGTGCCAGCAGTTTACTATGGACAGCGACTAGCGGGATGTCGGTCACAGATACGCAGTATTTT. Protein: CASSLLWTATSGMSVTDTQYF.

The rearrangement links TRBV28 to TRBJ2-3, with 8 bases that match TRBD1. Germline values: CDR1 MDHEN, CDR2 SYDVKM. V shed 4 bases and J 7 bases; nucleotides not matched to a gene: 7. The CDR3 has 14 amino acids. The CDR3 DNA reads TGTGCCAGCAGTTCTGGACAGGGACTGAATACGCAGTATTTT. It codes for CASSSGQGLNTQYF.

This chain links TRBV7-8 with TRBJ2-6, with 12 bases lining up with TRBD1. Trimming removed 2 bases from V and 4 bases from J; junction bases left unmatched: 6. This CDR3 has 18 residues. Germline V gene sequence: CDR1 SGHVS, CDR2 FQNEAQ. The DNA for the CDR3 is TGTGCCAGCAGCTTAATGGGACAGGGGGCGCTAGGGGCCAACGTCCTGACTTTC. As protein: CASSLMGQGALGANVLTF.